Listed below are T cell receptor beta chains from one sample, sequenced in a study of shared clonotypes between healthy human individuals. This table comes from immunoSEQ multiplex PCR, and its TCRdb copy is limited to in-frame clones, with some not included. In the table there are under 650,000 clones, almost 97% of which are singletons. Sequenced sample: naive CD4+ T cells sorted from blood. The receptors were sampled from a woman in her twenties or thirties in good health. Both conserved end residues are part of each CDR3. The order of the fields is V gene, D gene, J gene, clone size, CDR3 length, CDR3 protein, CDR3 DNA. The D gene is left open where the match is weak. Expanded clones are given a class, and other clones once, few, many or no size at all.

v_gene: TRBV2
d_gene: NA
j_gene: TRBJ1-1
abundance: NA
len: 12
CDR3aa: CASRGSYTEAFF
CDR3nt: TGTGCCAGCAGGGGGTCCTACACTGAAGCTTTCTTT

v_gene: TRBV28
d_gene: NA
j_gene: TRBJ2-7
abundance: NA
len: 15
CDR3aa: CASSLWSTGTGEQYF
CDR3nt: TGTGCCAGCAGTTTATGGTCGACAGGAACGGGCGAGCAGTACTTC

v_gene: TRBV7-9
d_gene: NA
j_gene: TRBJ2-2
abundance: NA
len: 12
CDR3aa: CASSLNTGELFF
CDR3nt: TGTGCCAGCAGCTTGAACACCGGGGAGCTGTTTTTT

v_gene: TRBV28
d_gene: TRBD1
j_gene: TRBJ1-5
abundance: NA
len: 15
CDR3aa: CASSQTGVGNQPQHF
CDR3nt: TGTGCCAGCAGTCAAACAGGGGTGGGCAATCAGCCCCAGCATTTT

v_gene: TRBV15
d_gene: NA
j_gene: TRBJ1-2
abundance: NA
len: 13
CDR3aa: CATSKSDRFRYTF
CDR3nt: TGTGCCACCAGCAAATCCGACCGTTTTCGCTACACCTTC

v_gene: TRBV11-2
d_gene: TRBD2
j_gene: TRBJ2-7
abundance: NA
len: 15
CDR3aa: CASSNGGSGGYEQYF
CDR3nt: TGTGCCAGCAGCAACGGGGGTAGCGGGGGCTACGAGCAGTACTTC

v_gene: TRBV28
d_gene: NA
j_gene: TRBJ1-3
abundance: NA
len: 12
CDR3aa: CASRVPGNTIYF
CDR3nt: TGTGCCAGCAGGGTCCCTGGAAACACCATATATTTT

v_gene: TRBV7-8
d_gene: TRBD1
j_gene: TRBJ2-2
abundance: NA
len: 19
CDR3aa: CASSLRGKRTGGDTGELFF
CDR3nt: TGTGCCAGCAGCCTTCGCGGGAAACGGACAGGGGGGGACACCGGGGAGCTGTTTTTT

v_gene: TRBV4-1
d_gene: TRBD1
j_gene: TRBJ1-5
abundance: NA
len: 13
CDR3aa: CASSPQGDQPQHF
CDR3nt: TGCGCCAGCAGCCCCCAGGGGGATCAGCCCCAGCATTTT

v_gene: TRBV19
d_gene: NA
j_gene: TRBJ1-3
abundance: NA
len: 16
CDR3aa: CASSIITVNSGNTIYF
CDR3nt: TGTGCCAGTAGTATCATCACCGTTAACTCTGGAAACACCATATATTTT

v_gene: TRBV2
d_gene: NA
j_gene: TRBJ2-5
abundance: once
len: 14
CDR3aa: CASSEQGRRETQYF
CDR3nt: TGTGCCAGCAGTGAGCAAGGAAGGCGGGAGACCCAGTACTTC

v_gene: TRBV19
d_gene: NA
j_gene: TRBJ2-6
abundance: NA
len: 17
CDR3aa: CASSGRRQHSGANVLTF
CDR3nt: TGTGCCAGTAGTGGACGGAGACAGCACTCTGGGGCCAACGTCCTGACTTTC

v_gene: TRBV7-9
d_gene: TRBD2
j_gene: TRBJ2-3
abundance: NA
len: 16
CDR3aa: CASSPVASGYTDTQYF
CDR3nt: TGTGCCAGCAGCCCTGTGGCTAGCGGGTACACAGATACGCAGTATTTT

v_gene: TRBV5-1
d_gene: TRBD2
j_gene: TRBJ2-1
abundance: NA
len: 15
CDR3aa: CASSLGLAGVNEQFF
CDR3nt: TGCGCCAGCAGCCTTGGACTAGCGGGAGTAAATGAGCAGTTCTTC

v_gene: TRBV28
d_gene: TRBD2
j_gene: TRBJ2-7
abundance: NA
len: 14
CDR3aa: CAAGGDTPYYEQYF
CDR3nt: TGTGCGGCCGGGGGGGACACACCTTATTACGAGCAGTACTTC

v_gene: TRBV18
d_gene: TRBD2
j_gene: TRBJ2-3
abundance: NA
len: 15
CDR3aa: CASSPPLAGADTQYF
CDR3nt: TGTGCCAGCTCACCACCCCTAGCGGGAGCAGATACGCAGTATTTT

v_gene: TRBV5-1
d_gene: TRBD1
j_gene: TRBJ1-2
abundance: NA
len: 15
CDR3aa: CASRTGTVGTYGYTF
CDR3nt: TGCGCCAGCAGGACAGGGACAGTTGGTACTTATGGCTACACCTTC

v_gene: TRBV5-1
d_gene: NA
j_gene: TRBJ2-7
abundance: NA
len: 14
CDR3aa: CASSLELAEAPQYF
CDR3nt: TGCGCCAGCAGCTTGGAACTAGCCGAGGCGCCGCAGTACTTC

v_gene: TRBV28
d_gene: TRBD1
j_gene: TRBJ2-5
abundance: NA
len: 17
CDR3aa: CASSLHLSQGPQETQYF
CDR3nt: TGTGCCAGCAGTTTACATCTCTCACAGGGGCCACAAGAGACCCAGTACTTC

v_gene: TRBV14
d_gene: NA
j_gene: TRBJ1-1
abundance: NA
len: 18
CDR3aa: CASSPWRWDSSRYTEAFF
CDR3nt: TGTGCCAGCAGCCCCTGGAGGTGGGACTCGAGTCGCTACACTGAAGCTTTCTTT

v_gene: TRBV28
d_gene: TRBD1
j_gene: TRBJ1-3
abundance: NA
len: 18
CDR3aa: CASSLRGQGAISGNTIYF
CDR3nt: TGTGCCAGCAGTTTGAGGGGACAGGGGGCTATCTCTGGAAACACCATATATTTT

v_gene: TRBV6-5
d_gene: NA
j_gene: TRBJ1-1
abundance: NA
len: 15
CDR3aa: CASGTSTARSTEAFF
CDR3nt: TGTGCCAGCGGCACTTCGACCGCACGGTCCACTGAAGCTTTCTTT

v_gene: TRBV19
d_gene: TRBD2
j_gene: TRBJ2-7
abundance: NA
len: 15
CDR3aa: CASSILAGAGYEQYF
CDR3nt: TGTGCCAGTAGTATACTAGCGGGAGCCGGCTACGAGCAGTACTTC

v_gene: TRBV19
d_gene: NA
j_gene: TRBJ1-1
abundance: NA
len: 14
CDR3aa: CASSLPGDRLEAFF
CDR3nt: TGTGCCAGTAGTCTTCCGGGAGATAGGCTTGAAGCTTTCTTT

v_gene: TRBV10-3
d_gene: NA
j_gene: TRBJ1-2
abundance: once
len: 13
CDR3aa: CAITDLVNYGYTF
CDR3nt: TGTGCCATCACTGATCTAGTCAACTATGGCTACACCTTC

v_gene: TRBV4-2
d_gene: NA
j_gene: TRBJ2-2
abundance: once
len: 15
CDR3aa: CASRPGPAGSGELFF
CDR3nt: TGTGCCAGCAGACCGGGACCCGCCGGTAGTGGGGAGCTGTTTTTT

v_gene: TRBV5-5
d_gene: NA
j_gene: TRBJ1-1
abundance: NA
len: 15
CDR3aa: CASSFQAASDTEAFF
CDR3nt: TGTGCCAGCAGCTTTCAAGCTGCATCGGACACTGAAGCTTTCTTT

v_gene: TRBV18
d_gene: TRBD2
j_gene: TRBJ2-1
abundance: NA
len: 15
CDR3aa: CASSLTAGSYNEQFF
CDR3nt: TGTGCCAGCTCACTAACAGCGGGATCCTACAATGAGCAGTTCTTC

v_gene: TRBV6-5
d_gene: NA
j_gene: TRBJ2-7
abundance: NA
len: 14
CDR3aa: CASSYQGTPYEQYF
CDR3nt: TGTGCCAGCAGTTACCAGGGGACTCCCTACGAGCAGTACTTC

v_gene: TRBV6-1
d_gene: NA
j_gene: TRBJ1-5
abundance: NA
len: 13
CDR3aa: CASTPSTVQPQHF
CDR3nt: TGTGCCAGCACCCCAAGCACGGTTCAGCCCCAGCATTTT

v_gene: TRBV2
d_gene: NA
j_gene: TRBJ2-5
abundance: once
len: 11
CDR3aa: CASTSSGLQYF
CDR3nt: TGTGCCAGCACCTCTTCCGGCCTACAGTACTTC

v_gene: TRBV7-2
d_gene: TRBD1
j_gene: TRBJ2-7
abundance: NA
len: 14
CDR3aa: CASSTGGVEYEQYF
CDR3nt: TGTGCCAGCAGCACAGGGGGAGTGGAGTACGAGCAGTACTTC

v_gene: TRBV18
d_gene: NA
j_gene: TRBJ2-5
abundance: NA
len: 13
CDR3aa: CASSSHSRETQYF
CDR3nt: TGTGCCAGCTCCTCCCACAGCCGGGAGACCCAGTACTTC

v_gene: TRBV28
d_gene: NA
j_gene: TRBJ1-4
abundance: NA
len: 14
CDR3aa: CASSLPGAREKLFF
CDR3nt: TGTGCCAGCAGTTTACCCGGGGCGCGGGAAAAACTGTTTTTT

v_gene: TRBV5-6
d_gene: TRBD1
j_gene: TRBJ1-5
abundance: once
len: 15
CDR3aa: CASSPGTGARQPQHF
CDR3nt: TGTGCCAGCAGCCCTGGGACAGGGGCTCGTCAGCCCCAGCATTTT

v_gene: TRBV9
d_gene: NA
j_gene: TRBJ1-2
abundance: NA
len: 13
CDR3aa: CASSVVRGVGYTF
CDR3nt: TGTGCCAGCAGCGTAGTAAGGGGGGTGGGCTACACCTTC

v_gene: TRBV6-5
d_gene: NA
j_gene: TRBJ1-2
abundance: NA
len: 14
CDR3aa: CASSYHGTDYGYTF
CDR3nt: TGTGCCAGCAGTTACCATGGGACGGACTATGGCTACACCTTC

v_gene: TRBV7-6
d_gene: NA
j_gene: TRBJ1-4
abundance: NA
len: 13
CDR3aa: CASSLAAGGKLFF
CDR3nt: TGTGCCAGCAGCTTAGCGGCGGGCGGAAAACTGTTTTTT

v_gene: TRBV6-5
d_gene: TRBD1
j_gene: TRBJ2-2
abundance: NA
len: 13
CDR3aa: CASRQGLTGELFF
CDR3nt: TGTGCCAGCAGACAGGGGCTTACCGGGGAGCTGTTTTTT

v_gene: TRBV28
d_gene: NA
j_gene: TRBJ1-6
abundance: NA
len: 17
CDR3aa: CASSLPAGTVHNSPLHF
CDR3nt: TGTGCCAGCAGTTTACCGGCAGGGACTGTTCATAATTCACCCCTCCACTTT

v_gene: TRBV7-3
d_gene: TRBD1
j_gene: TRBJ2-1
abundance: NA
len: 14
CDR3aa: CASSPGTDYNEQFF
CDR3nt: TGTGCCAGCAGCCCCGGGACAGATTACAATGAGCAGTTCTTC

v_gene: TRBV5-1
d_gene: TRBD1
j_gene: TRBJ2-7
abundance: NA
len: 14
CDR3aa: CASSVTGGLGEQYF
CDR3nt: TGCGCCAGCAGCGTCACAGGGGGCCTTGGCGAGCAGTACTTC

v_gene: TRBV28
d_gene: NA
j_gene: TRBJ1-2
abundance: NA
len: 15
CDR3aa: CASSSADALDYGYTF
CDR3nt: TGTGCCAGCAGCTCGGCGGACGCCCTCGACTATGGCTACACCTTC

v_gene: TRBV7-9
d_gene: NA
j_gene: TRBJ2-7
abundance: NA
len: 16
CDR3aa: CASSSGTGKSSYEQYF
CDR3nt: TGTGCCAGCAGCTCTGGGACGGGCAAGAGCTCCTACGAGCAGTACTTC

v_gene: TRBV29-1
d_gene: TRBD2
j_gene: TRBJ2-7
abundance: NA
len: 12
CDR3aa: CSVRLAGVEQYF
CDR3nt: TGCAGCGTAAGACTAGCGGGAGTTGAGCAGTACTTC

v_gene: TRBV28
d_gene: TRBD2
j_gene: TRBJ2-7
abundance: NA
len: 16
CDR3aa: CASSPRSWEGGYEQYF
CDR3nt: TGTGCCAGCAGTCCCCGCTCGTGGGAGGGAGGATACGAGCAGTACTTC

v_gene: TRBV11-2
d_gene: NA
j_gene: TRBJ1-6
abundance: NA
len: 14
CDR3aa: CASRAFTYNSPLHF
CDR3nt: TGTGCCAGCAGAGCGTTTACCTATAATTCACCCCTCCACTTT

v_gene: TRBV6-5
d_gene: TRBD2
j_gene: TRBJ2-2
abundance: NA
len: 16
CDR3aa: CASSYIRTSGDGELFF
CDR3nt: TGTGCCAGCAGTTACATTCGGACTAGCGGCGACGGGGAGCTGTTTTTT

v_gene: TRBV28
d_gene: TRBD2
j_gene: TRBJ2-7
abundance: NA
len: 13
CDR3aa: CASGTSGPYEQYF
CDR3nt: TGTGCCAGCGGTACTAGCGGCCCCTACGAGCAGTACTTC

v_gene: TRBV6-1
d_gene: NA
j_gene: TRBJ2-1
abundance: NA
len: 16
CDR3aa: CASSDSQGISYNEQFF
CDR3nt: TGTGCCAGCAGTGATTCGCAGGGGATCTCCTACAATGAGCAGTTCTTC

v_gene: TRBV6-6
d_gene: NA
j_gene: TRBJ2-7
abundance: NA
len: 15
CDR3aa: CASSKPGPPGNEQYF
CDR3nt: TGTGCCAGCAGTAAACCGGGCCCACCGGGGAACGAGCAGTACTTC

v_gene: TRBV27
d_gene: TRBD1
j_gene: TRBJ1-5
abundance: few
len: 14
CDR3aa: CASRQTGGIQPQHF
CDR3nt: TGTGCCAGCAGGCAAACAGGGGGCATACAGCCCCAGCATTTT

v_gene: TRBV10-1
d_gene: NA
j_gene: TRBJ1-1
abundance: NA
len: 14
CDR3aa: CASTPGGEPLGAFF
CDR3nt: TGCGCCAGCACCCCGGGAGGGGAGCCTCTCGGAGCTTTCTTT

v_gene: TRBV18
d_gene: NA
j_gene: TRBJ2-1
abundance: NA
len: 16
CDR3aa: CASSLQGSSSYNEQFF
CDR3nt: TGTGCCAGCTCACTCCAGGGATCTAGCTCCTACAATGAGCAGTTCTTC

v_gene: TRBV18
d_gene: NA
j_gene: TRBJ1-5
abundance: NA
len: 17
CDR3aa: CASSPPGGGEGNQPQHF
CDR3nt: TGTGCCAGCTCACCCCCCGGGGGGGGAGAGGGCAATCAGCCCCAGCATTTT